This TCR beta chain came from a study of blood T cell repertoires in COVID-19. Using immunoSEQ multiplex PCR, the repertoire was profiled, and TCRdb retains in-frame clones only, with some absent. The sample records roughly 220,000 clones, around 88% being singletons. The CDR3 spans 15 residues. The J segment lost 8 bases and the V segment lost 7 bases, leaving 11 bases of the junction unmatched. Germline CDR1 is MDHEN and CDR2 is SYDVKM. The sequenced sample consisted of PBMCs or T cells enriched from blood (not recorded which). The chain recombines TRBV28 with TRBJ1-4, with 9 bases matching TRBD1. The sequence came from a woman between 50 and 59 years old with acute COVID-19. CDR3 nucleotides: TGTGCCAGCACTCCGGGACAGGGTTATTTCGAAAAACTGTTTTTT. Translating it yields CASTPGQGYFEKLFF.